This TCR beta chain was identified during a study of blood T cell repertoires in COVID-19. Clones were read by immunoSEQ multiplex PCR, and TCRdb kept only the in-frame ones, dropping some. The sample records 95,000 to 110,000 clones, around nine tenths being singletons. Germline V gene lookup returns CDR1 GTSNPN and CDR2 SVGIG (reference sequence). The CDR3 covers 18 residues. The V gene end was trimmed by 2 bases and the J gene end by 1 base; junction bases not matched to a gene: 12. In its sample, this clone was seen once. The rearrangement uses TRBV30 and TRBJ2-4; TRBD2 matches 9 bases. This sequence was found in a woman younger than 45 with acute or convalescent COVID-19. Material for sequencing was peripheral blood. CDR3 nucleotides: TGTGCCTGGAGTCTGCCTCGCGGGAGGGATGGGGCCAAAAACATTCAGTACTTC. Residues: CAWSLPRGRDGAKNIQYF.